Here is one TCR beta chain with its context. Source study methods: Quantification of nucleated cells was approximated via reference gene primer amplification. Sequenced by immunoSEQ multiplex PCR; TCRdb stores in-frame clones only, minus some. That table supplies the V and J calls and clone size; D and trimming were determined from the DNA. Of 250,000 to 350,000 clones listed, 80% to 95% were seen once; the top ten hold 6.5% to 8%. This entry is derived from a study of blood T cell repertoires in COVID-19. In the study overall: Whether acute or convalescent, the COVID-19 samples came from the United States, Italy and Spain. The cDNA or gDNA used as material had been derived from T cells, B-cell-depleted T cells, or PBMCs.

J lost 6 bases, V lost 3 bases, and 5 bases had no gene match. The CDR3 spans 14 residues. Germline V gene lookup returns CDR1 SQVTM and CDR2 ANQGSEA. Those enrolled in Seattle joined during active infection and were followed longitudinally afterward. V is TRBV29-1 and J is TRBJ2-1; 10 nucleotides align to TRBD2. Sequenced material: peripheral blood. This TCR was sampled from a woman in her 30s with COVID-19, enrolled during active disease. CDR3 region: CSVDRLAGVNEQFF. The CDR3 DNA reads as TGCAGCGTTGATCGGCTAGCGGGAGTCAATGAGCAGTTCTTC.